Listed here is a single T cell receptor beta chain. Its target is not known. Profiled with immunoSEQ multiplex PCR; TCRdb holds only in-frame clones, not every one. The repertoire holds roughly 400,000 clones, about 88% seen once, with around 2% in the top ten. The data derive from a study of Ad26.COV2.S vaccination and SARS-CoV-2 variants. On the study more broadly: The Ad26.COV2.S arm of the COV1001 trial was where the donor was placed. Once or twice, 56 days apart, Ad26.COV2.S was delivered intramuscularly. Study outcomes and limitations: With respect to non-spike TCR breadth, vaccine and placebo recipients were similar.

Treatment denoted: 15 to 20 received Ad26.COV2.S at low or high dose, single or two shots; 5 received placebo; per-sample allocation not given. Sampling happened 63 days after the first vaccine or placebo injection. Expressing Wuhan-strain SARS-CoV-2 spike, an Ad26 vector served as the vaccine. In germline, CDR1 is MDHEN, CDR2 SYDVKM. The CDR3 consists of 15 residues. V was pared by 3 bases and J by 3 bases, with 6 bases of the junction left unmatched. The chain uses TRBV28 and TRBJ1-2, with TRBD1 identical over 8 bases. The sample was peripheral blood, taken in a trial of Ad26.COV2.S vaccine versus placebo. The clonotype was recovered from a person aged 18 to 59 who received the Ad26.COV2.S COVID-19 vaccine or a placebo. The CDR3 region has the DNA TGTGCCAGCAGTTTTTCGGACAGGGCAGACTATGGCTACACCTTC. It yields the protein CASSFSDRADYGYTF.